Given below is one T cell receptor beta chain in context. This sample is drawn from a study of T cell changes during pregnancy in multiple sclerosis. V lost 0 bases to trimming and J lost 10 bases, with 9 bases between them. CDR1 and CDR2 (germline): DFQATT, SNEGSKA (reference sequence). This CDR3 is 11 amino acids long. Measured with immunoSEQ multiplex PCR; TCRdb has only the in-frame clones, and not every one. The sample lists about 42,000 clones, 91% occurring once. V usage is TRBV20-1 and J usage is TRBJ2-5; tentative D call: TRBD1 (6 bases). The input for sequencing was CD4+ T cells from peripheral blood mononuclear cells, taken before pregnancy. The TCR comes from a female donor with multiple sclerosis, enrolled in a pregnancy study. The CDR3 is CSAREVDSQYF. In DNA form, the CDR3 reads TGCAGTGCTAGAGAAGTGGACAGCCAGTACTTC.